What follows is one TCR beta chain and its context. What it recognizes is unknown. Total RNA amounts of at least 5.5 micrograms were extracted per sample. The sample belongs to a study of blood T cells in healthy people across ages. Overall study findings and caveats: Roughly linear age-related decline in beta diversity appeared, significant by age 40.

With 0 bases removed from V and 4 bases from J, the gap between germline ends came to 14 bases. The CDR3 runs 15 residues. Germline CDR1 reads SGDLS; CDR2 reads YYNGEE. Next came a second PCR, run for about 7 to 11 cycles, which used a sample-barcoded 5' primer along with a J-beta primer mix. TCRdb passed the 5' RACE reads through MiXCR, listing each CDR3 protein once. The profile shows 1.8 million or so distinct CDR3 sequences, 39% of them singletons. The material sequenced was blood. J is TRBJ2-7 and V is TRBV9; TRBD2 might be the D (6 bases). This receptor was identified in a human donor in good health. CDR3 nucleotide sequence: TGTGCCAGCAGCGTAGATGTGGAGGGTTTTTACGAGCAGTACTTC. This encodes CASSVDVEGFYEQYF.